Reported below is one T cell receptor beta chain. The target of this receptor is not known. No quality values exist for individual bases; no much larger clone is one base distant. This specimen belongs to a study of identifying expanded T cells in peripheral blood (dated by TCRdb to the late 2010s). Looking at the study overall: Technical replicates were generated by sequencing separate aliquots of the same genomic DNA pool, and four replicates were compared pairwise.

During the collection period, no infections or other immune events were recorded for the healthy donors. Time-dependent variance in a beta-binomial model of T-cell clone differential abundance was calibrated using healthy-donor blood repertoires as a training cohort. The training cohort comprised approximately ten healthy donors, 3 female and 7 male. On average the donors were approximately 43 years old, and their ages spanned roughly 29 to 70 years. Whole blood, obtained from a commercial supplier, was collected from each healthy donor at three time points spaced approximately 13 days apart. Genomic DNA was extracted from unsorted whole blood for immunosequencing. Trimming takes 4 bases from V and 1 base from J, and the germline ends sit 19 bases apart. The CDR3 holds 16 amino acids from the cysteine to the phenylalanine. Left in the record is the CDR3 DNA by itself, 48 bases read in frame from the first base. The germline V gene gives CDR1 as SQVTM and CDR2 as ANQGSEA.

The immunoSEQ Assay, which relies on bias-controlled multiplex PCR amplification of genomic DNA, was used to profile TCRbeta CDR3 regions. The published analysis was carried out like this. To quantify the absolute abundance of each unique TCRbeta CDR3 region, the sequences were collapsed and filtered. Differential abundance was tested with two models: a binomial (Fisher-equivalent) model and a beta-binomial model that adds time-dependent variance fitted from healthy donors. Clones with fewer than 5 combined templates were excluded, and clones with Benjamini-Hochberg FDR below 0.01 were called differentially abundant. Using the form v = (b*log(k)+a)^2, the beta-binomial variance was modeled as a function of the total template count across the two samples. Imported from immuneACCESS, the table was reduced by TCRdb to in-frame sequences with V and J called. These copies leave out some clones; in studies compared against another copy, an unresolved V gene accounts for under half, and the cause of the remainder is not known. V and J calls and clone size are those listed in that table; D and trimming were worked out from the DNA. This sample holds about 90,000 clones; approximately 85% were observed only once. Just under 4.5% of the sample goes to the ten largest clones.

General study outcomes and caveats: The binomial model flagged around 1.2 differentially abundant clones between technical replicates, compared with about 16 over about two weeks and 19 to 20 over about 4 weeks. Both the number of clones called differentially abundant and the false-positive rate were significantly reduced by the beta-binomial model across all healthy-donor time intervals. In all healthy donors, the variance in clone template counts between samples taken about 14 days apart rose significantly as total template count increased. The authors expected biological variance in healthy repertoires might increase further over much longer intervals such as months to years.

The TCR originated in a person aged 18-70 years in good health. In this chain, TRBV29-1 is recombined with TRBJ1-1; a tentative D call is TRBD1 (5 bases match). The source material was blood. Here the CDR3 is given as CSVGGGLQAENTEAFF. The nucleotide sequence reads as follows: TGCAGCGTTGGAGGAGGCTTACAGGCTGAGAACACTGAAGCTTTCTTT. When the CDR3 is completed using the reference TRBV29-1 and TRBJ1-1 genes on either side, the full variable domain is SAVISQKPSRDICQRGTSLTIQCQVDSQVTMMFWYRQQPGQSLTLIATANQGSEATYESGFVIDKFPISRPNLTFSTLTVSNMSPEDSSIYLCSVGGGLQAENTEAFFGQGTRLTVV.